The next 29 T cell receptor beta chains were all read from a single sample in a study of blood T cell repertoires in COVID-19. Produced via immunoSEQ multiplex PCR; TCRdb's table is partial and in-frame only. The repertoire has more than 150,000 clones, approximately 80% of them found once; the top ten carry 10% to 15%. Specimen: peripheral blood. These receptors all stem from a man between 65 and 80 years old who had recovered from COVID-19.

The V call is TRBV27, the J call TRBJ2-7; 15 bases map to TRBD2. V lost 4 bases, J lost 6 bases, and 4 bases stayed unmatched. The CDR3 is made up of 15 amino acids. Germline loops: CDR1 MNHEY, CDR2 SMNVEV (reference sequence). The CDR3 loop is CASSSGLAGGTEQYF. The CDR3 DNA reads as TGTGCCAGCAGTTCCGGACTAGCGGGAGGGACCGAGCAGTACTTC.

The rearrangement links TRBV9 to TRBJ2-2; D not resolved. The V end lost 3 bases, the J end lost 5 bases, and 5 bases lay between the germline ends. CDR3 size: 12 residues. Germline values: CDR1 SGDLS, CDR2 YYNGEE. CDR3: CASSGMTGELFF. CDR3 DNA: TGTGCCAGCAGCGGTATGACCGGGGAGCTGTTTTTT.

The gene calls are TRBV7-9 and TRBJ2-5, with 9 bases identical to TRBD2. V trimming: 1 base; J trimming: 6 bases; junction bases outside the gene matches: 9. The length of the CDR3 is 16 residues. CDR1 SEHNR and CDR2 FQNEAQ come from the germline V gene (reference sequence). CDR3 in DNA: TGTGCCAGCAGCTTAGGTTCGGCGGGAGGGCCTAAGACCCAGTACTTC. Protein sequence: CASSLGSAGGPKTQYF.

This clone appeared a single time. The rearrangement uses TRBV10-3 and TRBJ2-1; 9 bases line up with TRBD2. The CDR3 is made up of 16 amino acids. From germline, CDR1 is ENHRY and CDR2 SYGVKD. Germline trimming cut 2 bases from V and 7 bases from J; bases unmatched to any gene: 9. The CDR3 protein is CAISETTAGGYNEQFF. The DNA of the CDR3 is TGTGCCATCAGTGAGACCACAGCGGGAGGATATAATGAGCAGTTCTTC.

V and J are TRBV28 and TRBJ1-2; 7 nucleotides agree with TRBD1. There are 14 residues in the CDR3. The germline V gene has CDR1 MDHEN and CDR2 SYDVKM. The trim removed 4 bases at V and 4 bases at J, leaving 6 bases unmatched. The CDR3 spells CASSSIGTAYGYTF. The CDR3 DNA sequence: TGTGCCAGCAGTTCGATTGGGACAGCCTATGGCTACACCTTC.

This chain uses TRBV7-3 with TRBJ2-1, with a weak D call TRBD2 (6 bases). The V and J ends lost 1 base and 4 bases respectively, with 17 bases between them. The CDR3 totals 17 residues. The V gene's germline CDR1 is SGHTA and CDR2 FQGTGA. The CDR3 region has the DNA TGTGCCAGCAGCTTAATGGGGGGATCGCCAACTTACAATGAGCAGTTCTTC. It translates to CASSLMGGSPTYNEQFF.

The V gene is TRBV2, the J gene TRBJ1-5; unclear D gene. The germline V and J ends were trimmed by 5 bases and 3 bases, with 11 bases remaining between them. There are 14 residues in the CDR3. From germline, CDR1 is SNHLY and CDR2 FYNNEI. CDR3 loop: CASSQVQLNQPQHF. The CDR3 DNA reads TGTGCCAGCAGTCAGGTACAGCTCAATCAGCCCCAGCATTTT. Full variable domain (missing parts from reference TRBV2 and TRBJ1-5): EPEVTQTPSHQVTQMGQEVILRCVPISNHLYFYWYRQILGQKVEFLVSFYNNEISEKSEIFDDQFSVERPDGSNFTLKIRSTKLEDSAMYFCASSQVQLNQPQHFGDGTRLSIL.

This chain connects TRBV29-1 to TRBJ2-7; 11 nucleotides line up with TRBD2. The trim removed 2 bases at V and 3 bases at J, leaving 30 bases unmatched. The germline CDR1 and CDR2 sequences are SQVTM and ANQGSEA. This CDR3 is built from 23 residues. CDR3 protein: CSVEHRTSGPKHLLVWGDYEQYF. The CDR3 DNA is TGCAGCGTTGAACACCGGACTAGCGGGCCCAAGCATCTTCTAGTCTGGGGGGACTACGAGCAGTACTTC.

The J gene is TRBJ2-3, the V gene TRBV19; 10 bases agree with TRBD1. J gave up 4 bases and V 4 bases, and 5 bases lay outside the gene matches. The length of the CDR3 is 15 residues. The germline CDR1 and CDR2 sequences are LNHDA and SQIVND (reference sequence). CDR3: CASSTGQGTADTQYF. CDR3 DNA: TGTGCCAGTAGTACGGGACAGGGGACCGCAGATACGCAGTATTTT. Full variable domain (outside the CDR3, taken from reference TRBV19 and TRBJ2-3): DGGITQSPKYLFRKEGQNVTLSCEQNLNHDAMYWYRQDPGQGLRLIYYSQIVNDFQKGDIAEGYSVSREKKESFPLTVTSAQKNPTAFYLCASSTGQGTADTQYFGPGTRLTVL.

The rearrangement uses TRBV6-2 or TRBV6-3 and TRBJ2-1; 11 nucleotides agree with TRBD2. J was trimmed by 8 bases and V by 5 bases; bases with no gene match: 11. Germline-derived CDR1 and CDR2 are MNHEY and SVGEGT. The CDR3 spans 16 residues. CDR3 residues: CASSGNSGRAFDEQFF. The CDR3 coding sequence is TGTGCCAGCAGTGGCAATAGCGGGAGGGCCTTTGATGAGCAGTTCTTC.

The rearrangement uses TRBV6-5 and TRBJ1-2; 8 nucleotides line up with TRBD1. Germline CDR1 is MNHEY and CDR2 is SVGAGI. The CDR3 extends over 13 amino acids. V shed 6 bases and J 5 bases; nucleotides not matched to a gene: 5. CDR3 sequence (DNA): TGTGCCAGCAGGGGACAGGAACGGTATGGCTACACCTTC. This translates into CASRGQERYGYTF.

V usage is TRBV5-1 and J usage is TRBJ2-7; 11 bases line up with TRBD2. CDR3 size: 18 residues. V shed 1 base, J shed 2 bases, and the junction held 11 bases outside the gene matches. The germline CDR1 and CDR2 sequences are SGHRS and YFSETQ. Here the CDR3 reads CASSLSLAGGQTPYEQYF. The CDR3, as DNA: TGCGCCAGCAGCTTGTCCCTAGCGGGAGGACAAACTCCCTACGAGCAGTACTTC.

This rearrangement joins TRBV5-8 to TRBJ2-7, with 11 positions matching TRBD2. The CDR3 consists of 14 residues. Unmatched junction bases numbered 5, after V lost 2 bases and J lost 7 bases. Germline-derived CDR1 and CDR2 are SGHTS and YDEGEE. The CDR3 loop reads CASSLLAGVGEQYF. CDR3 DNA sequence: TGTGCCAGCAGCTTACTAGCGGGAGTGGGTGAGCAGTACTTC.

This chain connects TRBV29-1 to TRBJ1-1; the D gene is possibly TRBD1 (6 bases). The CDR3 is 13 amino acids. Germline-derived CDR1 and CDR2 are SQVTM and ANQGSEA. The V and J ends lost 5 bases and 0 bases respectively, with 10 bases between them. As DNA, the CDR3 is TGCAGCGTTAACGGACAGCTGAACACTGAAGCTTTCTTT. Its protein product is CSVNGQLNTEAFF.

This chain uses TRBV9 with TRBJ1-3, with TRBD1 matching over 8 bases. The CDR3 extends over 16 amino acids. J lost 4 bases, V lost 4 bases, and 10 bases had no gene match. Germline values: CDR1 SGDLS, CDR2 YYNGEE. CDR3 coding DNA: TGTGCCAGCAGCACGTTAGACAGGGGCGTGGGAAACACCATATATTTT. This sequence encodes CASSTLDRGVGNTIYF. The whole variable domain, filled in from reference TRBV9 and TRBJ1-3, reads DSGVTQTPKHLITATGQRVTLRCSPRSGDLSVYWYQQSLDQGLQFLIQYYNGEERAKGNILERFSAQQFPDLHSELNLSSLELGDSALYFCASSTLDRGVGNTIYFGEGSWLTVV.

The rearrangement links TRBV5-4 to TRBJ2-1, with 12 bases aligning to TRBD2. V dropped 2 bases and J dropped 7; count of bases not matched to a gene: 10. CDR1 is SGHNT, CDR2 YYREEE, per germline (reference sequence). This CDR3 is 17 amino acids long. The CDR3 nucleotides are TGTGCCAGCAGCTTCTGGACTAGCGGGATTAGACGAAATGAGCAGTTCTTC. Translation: CASSFWTSGIRRNEQFF. Drawing the rest from reference TRBV5-4 and TRBJ2-1, the complete variable domain is ETGVTQSPTHLIKTRGQQVTLRCSSQSGHNTVSWYQQALGQGPQFIFQYYREEENGRGNFPPRFSGLQFPNYSSELNVNALELDDSALYLCASSFWTSGIRRNEQFFGPGTRLTVL.

The rearrangement uses TRBV18 and TRBJ2-5; no clear D gene. V lost 5 bases and J lost 5, with 9 bases in between. This CDR3 is 12 amino acids long. Germline loops: CDR1 KGHSH, CDR2 LQKENI. This CDR3 reads CASSSREETQYF. CDR3 in DNA: TGTGCCAGCTCAAGCCGCGAGGAGACCCAGTACTTC.

This chain links TRBV6-5 with TRBJ1-4, with D possibly matching TRBD1 (5 bases). The germline V gene encodes CDR1 MNHEY and CDR2 SVGAGI. V lost 5 bases and J lost 7, with 14 bases in between. This CDR3 spans 14 amino acids. In DNA, the CDR3 is TGTGCCAGCAGTCGTCCGGGGAGGGGTGAAAAACTGTTTTTT. It yields the protein CASSRPGRGEKLFF.

This clone is a singleton in its sample. This chain joins TRBV18 and TRBJ1-1, with D perhaps matching TRBD1 (5 bases). With 3 bases removed from V and 3 bases from J, the gap between germline ends came to 14 bases. In germline, CDR1 is KGHSH, CDR2 LQKENI. CDR3 length equals 15 residues. The CDR3 DNA reads TGTGCCAGCTCACCCACCGGAGAAGGGGACACTGAAGCTTTCTTT. It specifies CASSPTGEGDTEAFF.

The chain is built from TRBV19 and TRBJ1-1; a weak D match, TRBD1 (6 bases). Germline lookup yields CDR1 LNHDA and CDR2 SQIVND (reference sequence). Trimming cost V 3 bases and J 9 bases, with 14 bases left between them. The CDR3 runs 13 residues. CDR3 protein: CASSIGAGEKAFF. For the CDR3, the DNA is TGTGCCAGTAGTATTGGTGCAGGGGAGAAAGCTTTCTTT. Together with reference TRBV19 and TRBJ1-1, the CDR3 gives the full variable domain: DGGITQSPKYLFRKEGQNVTLSCEQNLNHDAMYWYRQDPGQGLRLIYYSQIVNDFQKGDIAEGYSVSREKKESFPLTVTSAQKNPTAFYLCASSIGAGEKAFFGQGTRLTVV.

The V gene is TRBV27, the J gene TRBJ2-3; possible D gene TRBD1, 5 bases. The CDR3 is 17 amino acids. The ends were cut back, 2 bases at V and 0 bases at J, with 15 bases in the middle. CDR1 and CDR2 from the germline V gene are MNHEY and SMNVEV (reference sequence). Here the CDR3 reads CASSLRGWGSSTDTQYF. The CDR3 DNA follows: TGTGCCAGCAGTTTAAGGGGATGGGGCAGCAGCACAGATACGCAGTATTTT.

The rearrangement uses TRBV5-5 and TRBJ2-7; D unclear. V lost 0 bases and J lost 6, with 13 bases in between. The length of the CDR3 is 14 residues. From germline, CDR1 is SGHKS and CDR2 YYEKEE (reference sequence). The CDR3 coding sequence is TGTGCCAGCAGCTTGGGCCCACTTCGTGGCGAGCAGTACTTC. Translation gives CASSLGPLRGEQYF.

V gene TRBV7-9 combines with J gene TRBJ2-2; TRBD2 aligns across 9 bases. After removal of 3 bases from V and 7 bases from J, the junction contained 6 bases not matched to a gene. The germline V gene encodes CDR1 SEHNR and CDR2 FQNEAQ (reference sequence). The CDR3 runs 15 residues. For the CDR3, the DNA is TGTGCCAGCAGCTTCTATAGCGGGAGAGTCGGGGAGCTGTTTTTT. Translation: CASSFYSGRVGELFF.

J is TRBJ2-1 and V is TRBV4-3; 8 bases agree with TRBD2. The CDR3 is made up of 15 amino acids. Looked up from germline, CDR1 is LGHNA and CDR2 is YSLEER. After removal of 0 bases from V and 6 bases from J, the junction contained 4 bases not matched to a gene. The CDR3 reads CASSQEVLAANEQFF. Here the CDR3 DNA reads TGCGCCAGCAGCCAAGAAGTACTAGCGGCCAATGAGCAGTTCTTC.

The chain is built from TRBV10-3 and TRBJ2-5; tentatively, D is TRBD2 (6 bases). V dropped 8 bases and J dropped 4 bases, with 8 bases sitting between them. The CDR3 consists of 11 residues. Germline CDR1 ENHRY, CDR2 SYGVKD. For the CDR3, the DNA is TGTGCCATCGGTAGCGGAGAGACCCAGTACTTC. Amino acids: CAIGSGETQYF.

The chain employs TRBV5-1 and TRBJ2-6; possible D gene TRBD1, 5 bases. CDR1 is SGHRS and CDR2 is YFSETQ in the germline V gene. The CDR3 consists of 21 residues. V was clipped by 2 bases and J by 0 bases, with 24 bases between them. CDR3 region: CASSFKGQGPLTFSGANVLTF. The CDR3 DNA reads as TGCGCCAGCAGCTTCAAAGGACAAGGCCCGCTTACTTTCTCTGGGGCCAACGTCCTGACTTTC.

This clone was recorded once. The gene calls are TRBV29-1 and TRBJ2-7, with 7 nucleotides matching TRBD2. The CDR3 has 14 amino acids. CDR1 SQVTM and CDR2 ANQGSEA come from the germline V gene. V dropped 7 bases and J dropped 2; count of bases not matched to a gene: 11. As DNA, the CDR3 is TGCAGCGGGGGGAGGGATGGCTCACCCTACGAGCAGTACTTC. Translation: CSGGRDGSPYEQYF.

V gene TRBV5-1 combines with J gene TRBJ2-2; D remains unclear. Germline V gene data show CDR1 as SGHRS and CDR2 as YFSETQ. Trimming stripped 1 base from V and 1 base from J, with 8 bases between. This CDR3 region has 15 residues. CDR3: CASSLSLGNTGELFF. The CDR3, as DNA: TGCGCCAGCAGCTTGAGTCTCGGGAACACCGGGGAGCTGTTTTTT.

V is TRBV6-5 and J is TRBJ2-1; D possibly corresponds to TRBD2 (6 bases). There are 14 residues in the CDR3. Germline V gene data show CDR1 as MNHEY and CDR2 as SVGAGI. Trimming removed 6 bases at V and 8 bases at J, with 17 bases between. CDR3: CASSSSSVWHEQFF. CDR3 coding DNA: TGTGCCAGCAGCTCCTCTAGCGTTTGGCATGAGCAGTTCTTC.